A single sample gave rise to the 2 T cell receptor beta chains below, sequenced in a study of blood T cell repertoires in COVID-19. Sequenced by immunoSEQ multiplex PCR; TCRdb stores in-frame clones only, minus some. The table records hundreds of thousands of clones, around 84% of them present only once. Sequencing was performed on peripheral blood. These receptors were taken from a man in his 70s with acute or convalescent COVID-19.

The V and J genes are TRBV11-2 and TRBJ2-3; 14 nucleotides align to TRBD2. This CDR3 has 16 amino acids. Germline trimming cut 5 bases from V and 6 bases from J; bases unmatched to any gene: 7. CDR1 and CDR2 from the germline V gene are SGHAT and FQNNGV. The CDR3 sequence is CASSPGTSGRVDTQYF. DNA for the CDR3: TGTGCCAGCAGCCCCGGGACTAGCGGGAGAGTTGATACGCAGTATTTT. The full variable domain, its missing parts supplied by reference TRBV11-2 and TRBJ2-3, is EAGVAQSPRYKIIEKRQSVAFWCNPISGHATLYWYQQILGQGPKLLIQFQNNGVVDDSQLPKDRFSAERLKGVDSTLKIQPAKLEDSAVYLCASSPGTSGRVDTQYFGPGTRLTVL.

This clone showed up just a few times. The chain combines TRBV9 with TRBJ1-5, with D unresolved. This CDR3 has 15 residues. Germline V CDR1 and CDR2: SGDLS, YYNGEE. V gave up 0 bases and J gave up 1 base, with 8 bases separating them. CDR3 DNA sequence: TGTGCCAGCAGCGTAGGGGAGGTGAGCAATCAGCCCCAGCATTTT. This codes for CASSVGEVSNQPQHF.